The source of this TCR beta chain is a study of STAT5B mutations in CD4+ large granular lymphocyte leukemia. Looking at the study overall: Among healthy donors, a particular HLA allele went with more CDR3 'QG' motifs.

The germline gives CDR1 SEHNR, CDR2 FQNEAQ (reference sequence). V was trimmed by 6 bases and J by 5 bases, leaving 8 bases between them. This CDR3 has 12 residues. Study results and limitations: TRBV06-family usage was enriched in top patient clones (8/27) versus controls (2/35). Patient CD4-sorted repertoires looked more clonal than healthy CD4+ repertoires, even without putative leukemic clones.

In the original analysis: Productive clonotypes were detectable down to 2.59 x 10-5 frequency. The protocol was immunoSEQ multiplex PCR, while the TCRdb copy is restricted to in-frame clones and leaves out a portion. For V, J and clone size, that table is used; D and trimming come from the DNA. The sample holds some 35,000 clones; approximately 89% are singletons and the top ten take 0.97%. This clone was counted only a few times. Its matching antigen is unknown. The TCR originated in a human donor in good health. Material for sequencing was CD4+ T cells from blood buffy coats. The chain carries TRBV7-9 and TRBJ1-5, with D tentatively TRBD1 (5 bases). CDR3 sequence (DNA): TGTGCCAGCAGGCAGGGTGATCAGCCCCAGCATTTT. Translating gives CASRQGDQPQHF.